This T cell receptor beta chain came from a study of shared clonotypes between healthy human individuals. General study points: Represented diversity (both genetic and exposure-history) was limited by the small number of donors.

V shed 8 bases and J shed 6 bases, with 11 bases lying between them. Germline CDR1 is KGHSH and CDR2 is LQKENI. CDR3 length: 12 amino acids. Regarding this clone: Its antigen is undetermined.

The test was conducted at deep level. Once extracted for a subset, genomic DNA was divided evenly among several immunoSEQ plates. Profiled with immunoSEQ multiplex PCR; TCRdb holds only in-frame clones, not every one. The sample consists of more than 2,000,000 clones, 85% to 95% of them appearing once. The J gene is TRBJ2-1, the V gene TRBV18; D is perhaps TRBD2 (5 bases). The clonotype was recovered from a man aged 18 to 30 in good health. Some clones in this sample may be carry-over from other donors' samples. The sequenced sample was naive CD4+ T cells from PBMCs. Described subset: CD45RA+ positively selected. CDR3 in amino acids: CASTELVNEQFF. CDR3 in DNA: TGTGCCAGCACCGAACTAGTCAATGAGCAGTTCTTC.